This is a list of T cell receptor beta chains from one sample in a study of blood T cell repertoires in COVID-19. TCRdb's copy holds only in-frame clones and misses some; the assay was immunoSEQ multiplex PCR. The profile covers about 170,000 clones, with approximately 90% appearing a single time and approximately 4.6% taken by the ten largest. The sequenced material came from peripheral blood. The receptors were gathered from a young man with COVID-19, enrolled during active disease. Both conserved end residues are part of each CDR3. The order of the fields is J gene, clone size, V gene, CDR3 length, D gene, CDR3 DNA, CDR3 protein. The D gene is left open where the match is weak. The listing skips clone size in some rows; elsewhere it reads once, few, many or a size class.

TRBJ1-1 NA TRBV18 15 NA TGTGCCAGCTCACCCTCAGGGGTAAAGGACACTGAAGCTTTCTTT CASSPSGVKDTEAFF
TRBJ2-1 NA TRBV10-1 12 NA TGCGCCAGCCCAGTCTCCTACAATGAGCAGTTCTTC CASPVSYNEQFF
TRBJ1-2 NA TRBV27 14 TRBD1 TGTGCCAGCAGCCGGGACAGGCTGGGGTATGGCTACACCTTC CASSRDRLGYGYTF
TRBJ2-1 NA TRBV6-6 15 TRBD2 TGTGCCAGCCTTATAACTAGCGGACTCTACAATGAGCAGTTCTTC CASLITSGLYNEQFF
TRBJ2-1 NA TRBV27 15 TRBD2 TGTGCCAGCAGTTTTGAGCGGGGCTCCTACAATGAGCAGTTCTTC CASSFERGSYNEQFF
TRBJ2-1 NA TRBV10-1 15 TRBD2 TGCGCCAGCAGGGGGGGGACTAGCGGGAGCGATGAGCAGTTCTTC CASRGGTSGSDEQFF
TRBJ1-1 NA TRBV6-5 14 NA TGTGCCAGCAGCCCGACCGGGGGGGTTTTTTATGCTTTCTTT CASSPTGGVFYAFF
TRBJ2-7 NA TRBV7-8 18 TRBD2 TGTGCCAGCCCCCCCCCACTAGCGGGAGGGCCTGTCGAGTACGAGCAGTACTTC CASPPPLAGGPVEYEQYF
TRBJ2-1 once TRBV5-1 15 TRBD2 TGCGCCAGCAGCGTCGGGACTAGCGGGAGAGGTGAGCAGTTCTTC CASSVGTSGRGEQFF
TRBJ1-1 NA TRBV28 14 NA TGTGCCAGCAGTCCAAACAGTTTCATTCGAGAAGCTTTCTTT CASSPNSFIREAFF
TRBJ2-1 NA TRBV24-1 17 NA TGTGCCACCAGTGATTTACCGGGAGAAGCCTCCTACAATGAGCAGTTCTTC CATSDLPGEASYNEQFF
TRBJ1-2 NA TRBV6-5 12 NA TGCCCCCCTCGACACTCCCGCTATGGCTACACCTTC CPPRHSRYGYTF
TRBJ2-1 NA TRBV7-9 15 TRBD2 TGTGCCAGCAGCCTCCGGGACTACTTTCTGGGTGAGCAGTTCTTC CASSLRDYFLGEQFF
TRBJ2-1 NA TRBV6-5 15 NA TGTGCCAGCAGTACGCGGGATAGCTCCTACAATGAGCAGTTCTTC CASSTRDSSYNEQFF
TRBJ1-1 NA TRBV27 14 TRBD1 TGTGCCAGCGGGGCAAGACAGGGGAACACTGAAGCTTTCTTT CASGARQGNTEAFF